What follows describes a single TCR beta chain. No antigen is known for it. The record originates from a study of blood T cells in healthy people across ages. Findings and limits, study-wide: As naive T cell percentage varied, TCR beta diversity correlated strongly with it. Older age went with lower TCR beta diversity per million T cells, in a roughly linear way.

In germline, CDR1 is DFQATT, CDR2 SNEGSKA (reference sequence). With 0 bases removed from V and 4 bases from J, the gap between germline ends came to 10 bases. CDR3 length: 14 residues. The authors ran a second PCR of roughly 7 to 11 cycles using a sample-barcoded 5' primer and a J-beta primer mix. Samples each returned at least 2.5 million CDR3-containing paired-end reads. One entry per CDR3 protein, called by TCRdb with MiXCR from the 5' RACE reads. The sample shows 1.5 million to 2 million distinct CDR3 sequences, 28% of them seen only once. Each sample gave at least 6.5 million isolated PBMCs. This chain links TRBV20-1 with TRBJ1-5; maybe TRBD1 (6 bases). This clonotype was sampled from a woman under 40 in good health. The sequencing input was blood. The CDR3 DNA is TGCAGTGCTAGAGATCAACAGGGTAATCAGCCCCAGCATTTT. Its translation: CSARDQQGNQPQHF.